These 19 T cell receptor beta chains came from one sample sequenced in a study of cytomegalovirus exposure and HLA in healthy donors. This PCR relied on a set of 60 Vbeta primers and 13 Jbeta primers. This table comes from immunoSEQ multiplex PCR, and its TCRdb copy is limited to in-frame clones, with some not included. The table lists about 210,000 clones, about 83% of them singletons, with roughly 10% in the top ten. Sequencing used PBMCs. The source is a woman between 45 and 60 years old in good health and CMV-seropositive.

The chain combines TRBV7-9 with TRBJ2-3, with 8 bases identical to TRBD2. This CDR3 contains 14 residues. Trimming cost V 8 bases and J 0 bases; bases outside gene matches: 4. Germline values: CDR1 SEHNR, CDR2 FQNEAQ (reference sequence). The CDR3 loop reads CASGQRGSTDTQYF. The CDR3 nucleotides are TGTGCCAGCGGCCAGCGGGGGAGCACAGATACGCAGTATTTT.

The V and J genes are TRBV4-2 and TRBJ1-2; possible D gene TRBD1, 5 bases. Trimming removed 4 bases from V and 3 bases from J, with 15 bases in between. There are 15 residues in the CDR3. CDR1 and CDR2 (germline): LGHNA, YNFKEQ. CDR3: CASSPLGGFDYGYTF. In nucleotides, the CDR3 is TGTGCCAGCAGCCCCCTGGGGGGGTTCGACTATGGCTACACCTTC.

The chain joins TRBV5-5 to TRBJ1-1; unclear D gene. CDR3 length: 12 amino acids. Germline lookup yields CDR1 SGHKS and CDR2 YYEKEE (reference sequence). V was pared by 4 bases and J by 0 bases, with 4 bases between. CDR3 nucleotides: TGTGCCAGCAGCCGCGTGAACACTGAAGCTTTCTTT. Amino acids: CASSRVNTEAFF.

The chain is built from TRBV7-2 and TRBJ2-3; 7 bases match TRBD1. This CDR3 comprises 15 residues. Per germline, CDR1 SGHTA and CDR2 FQGNSA. Losses at the gene ends were 5 bases for V and 4 bases for J; bases not matched to a gene: 9. CDR3 protein: CASSAASQGADTQYF. The CDR3 region has the DNA TGTGCCAGCAGCGCCGCCTCGCAGGGGGCAGATACGCAGTATTTT. The entire variable domain, with the rest obtained from reference TRBV7-2 and TRBJ2-3, is as follows: GAGVSQSPSNKVTEKGKDVELRCDPISGHTALYWYRQSLGQGLEFLIYFQGNSAPDKSGLPSDRFSAERTGGSVSTLTIQRTQQEDSAVYLCASSAASQGADTQYFGPGTRLTVL.

This chain uses TRBV18 with TRBJ2-1; 12 bases align to TRBD2. The CDR3 extends over 17 amino acids. The V and J ends lost 2 bases and 0 bases, in that order; junction bases with no gene match: 2. Germline V gene sequence: CDR1 KGHSH, CDR2 LQKENI. The CDR3 here is CASSPTSGGTSYNEQFF. DNA of the CDR3: TGTGCCAGCTCACCAACTAGCGGGGGGACCTCCTACAATGAGCAGTTCTTC.

The chain's CDR3 is CASSNGQPEAFF. The CDR3 nucleotides are TGTGCCAGCAGCAACGGTCAACCAGAAGCTTTCTTT. The chain carries TRBV28 and TRBJ1-1; D is unresolved. This CDR3 region has 12 residues. Germline-derived CDR1 and CDR2 are MDHEN and SYDVKM. The V end lost 6 bases, the J end lost 8 bases, and 13 bases lay between the germline ends.

The chain is built from TRBV28 and TRBJ2-7, with TRBD1 matching 9 bases. Per germline, CDR1 MDHEN and CDR2 SYDVKM. Trimming at V came to 3 bases and at J to 2 bases, leaving 5 bases not matched to a gene. CDR3 size: 15 residues. The CDR3: CASSLGRQGAYEQYF. DNA of the CDR3: TGTGCCAGCAGTTTGGGTCGACAGGGGGCCTACGAGCAGTACTTC.

V usage is TRBV15 and J usage is TRBJ2-3, with D possibly being TRBD2 (6 bases). This CDR3 spans 15 amino acids. Looked up from germline, CDR1 is LNHNV and CDR2 is YYDKDF (reference sequence). V was cut by 0 bases and J by 2 bases, with 9 bases left in between. Here the CDR3 DNA reads TGTGCCACCAGCAGAGATACTAGCACCACAGATACGCAGTATTTT. It yields the protein CATSRDTSTTDTQYF.

The chain is built from TRBV2 and TRBJ1-1, with unresolved D. Germline V CDR1 and CDR2: SNHLY, FYNNEI. V lost 3 bases to trimming and J lost 0 bases, with 5 bases between them. The length of the CDR3 is 13 residues. Here the CDR3 reads CASSDQMNTEAFF. CDR3 DNA sequence: TGTGCCAGCAGTGACCAGATGAACACTGAAGCTTTCTTT.

The chain carries TRBV9 and TRBJ2-3; a possible D gene is TRBD1 (6 bases). CDR1 and CDR2 from the germline V gene are SGDLS and YYNGEE. Trimming took off 5 bases at V and 1 base at J, with 17 bases between the two ends. This CDR3 has 16 amino acids. The CDR3 DNA is TGTGCCAGCAGTCTCCTAGGGGGATATGGCACAGATACGCAGTATTTT. This translates into CASSLLGGYGTDTQYF. The complete variable domain, with remaining parts taken from reference TRBV9 and TRBJ2-3, reads DSGVTQTPKHLITATGQRVTLRCSPRSGDLSVYWYQQSLDQGLQFLIQYYNGEERAKGNILERFSAQQFPDLHSELNLSSLELGDSALYFCASSLLGGYGTDTQYFGPGTRLTVL.

V is TRBV5-6 and J is TRBJ2-2; D remains unclear. Deletions cut 0 bases from V and 4 bases from J, with 10 bases between. The V gene's germline CDR1 is SGHDT and CDR2 YYEEEE. The CDR3 has 15 residues. The CDR3 bases are TGTGCCAGCAGCTTGGTCCAGACTTTCACCGGGGAGCTGTTTTTT. Protein product: CASSLVQTFTGELFF. The full variable domain, with the rest looked up from reference TRBV5-6 and TRBJ2-2, is DAGVTQSPTHLIKTRGQQVTLRCSPKSGHDTVSWYQQALGQGPQFIFQYYEEEERQRGNFPDRFSGHQFPNYSSELNVNALLLGDSALYLCASSLVQTFTGELFFGEGSRLTVL.

The sample holds one count of this clone. The genes are TRBV28 and TRBJ1-2, with 8 nucleotides matching TRBD1. The V gene's germline CDR1 is MDHEN and CDR2 SYDVKM. Losses at the gene ends were 6 bases for V and 0 bases for J; bases not matched to a gene: 3. This CDR3 is 14 amino acids long. CDR3 nucleotides: TGTGCCAGCAGAGGGACAGGAGCTAACTATGGCTACACCTTC. It translates to CASRGTGANYGYTF.

This chain joins TRBV6-1 and TRBJ2-1, with 8 bases aligning to TRBD2. The V segment lost 4 bases and the J segment 2 bases; nucleotides outside the gene matches: 10. The CDR3 has 17 residues. CDR1 is MNHNS and CDR2 is SASEGT in the germline V gene. CDR3 in DNA: TGTGCCAGCAGTGGGTATAGCGGGAAACTAGCCTACAATGAGCAGTTCTTC. It specifies CASSGYSGKLAYNEQFF.

The gene calls are TRBV7-6 and TRBJ2-7; TRBD2 agrees at 16 bases. Per the germline V gene, CDR1 is SGHVS and CDR2 is FNYEAQ. The CDR3 has 16 amino acids. With 5 bases clipped from V and 2 bases from J, the junction kept 3 bases outside the gene matches. CDR3 bases: TGTGCCAGCAGCCCAGGGACTAGCGGGGGGGCCTACGAGCAGTACTTC. Translation gives CASSPGTSGGAYEQYF.

The chain joins TRBV10-3 to TRBJ2-2; 9 bases fit TRBD1. Germline lookup yields CDR1 ENHRY and CDR2 SYGVKD. CDR3 length: 15 amino acids. Trimming at V came to 4 bases and at J to 3 bases, leaving 3 bases not matched to a gene. The CDR3, as DNA: TGTGCCATCAGTGGCCGGGACAGGGACACCGGGGAGCTGTTTTTT. Protein: CAISGRDRDTGELFF.

The V call is TRBV4-2, the J call TRBJ1-3; D unclear. From germline, CDR1 is LGHNA and CDR2 YNFKEQ. Deletions cut 1 base from V and 0 bases from J, with 16 bases between. The CDR3 contains 18 residues. Written as DNA, the CDR3 is TGTGCCAGCAGCCAAGTCCTCAAGCGGGGATACTCTGGAAACACCATATATTTT. This codes for CASSQVLKRGYSGNTIYF.

This clone has just one count. This sequence joins TRBV4-1 and TRBJ2-6, with 11 nucleotides matching TRBD1. Trimming took 4 bases from V and 2 from J; bases not matched to a gene: 4. This CDR3 has 17 residues. CDR1 and CDR2 from the germline V gene are MGHRA and YSYEKL. Here the CDR3 DNA reads TGCGCCAGCAGCCGAGGACAGGGGGCCACTGGGGCCAACGTCCTGACTTTC. Its protein is CASSRGQGATGANVLTF.

This clone came up a few times. The chain couples TRBV7-9 to TRBJ1-4; 8 bases align to TRBD1. The CDR3 is 15 residues long. J lost 4 bases, V lost 5 bases, and 6 bases had no gene match. CDR1 and CDR2 (germline): SEHNR, FQNEAQ (reference sequence). CDR3 sequence (DNA): TGTGCCAGCAGCAGAGGACAGGGCTTTAATGAAAAACTGTTTTTT. The encoded protein is CASSRGQGFNEKLFF.

This chain links TRBV4-2 with TRBJ2-5; 9 bases align to TRBD2. Germline CDR1 is LGHNA and CDR2 is YNFKEQ. The CDR3 length is 18 residues. Trimming at V came to 2 bases and at J to 2 bases, leaving 12 bases not matched to a gene. CDR3 coding DNA: TGTGCCAGCAGCCAAAATCAGGGGGGAGCGGGGGGACAAGAGACCCAGTACTTC. It yields the protein CASSQNQGGAGGQETQYF.